This T cell receptor (beta chain) was observed in a study of blood T cell repertoires in COVID-19 (dated by TCRdb to the early 2020s). For the study in its entirety: Samples covering the acute and convalescent phases of COVID-19 were provided by collaborators in the United States, Italy and Spain. The dataset comprised deeply sampled blood TCRbeta repertoires from subjects exposed to, actively infected with, or recovered from COVID-19. The repertoires were released in a freely available public database meant as a resource for research on the immune response to SARS-CoV-2. Where available, HLA class I and class II types were taken from metadata supplied by the sample provider and were not determined by assay-based typing. Nearly every sample came with metadata listing a de-identified subject ID, COVID-19 status, age in years and sex. The samples were drawn from the first 160 participants of the ongoing ImmuneRACE study and from 1,254 subjects provided by 6 global collaborators. The material from the prospective study consisted of cDNA or gDNA derived from T cells, B-cell-depleted T cells, or PBMCs.

The immunoSEQ Assay, a bias-controlled multiplex PCR, was used to amplify TCRbeta CDR3 regions from genomic DNA. As for the authors' bioinformatics: Nucleated cell counts per sample were estimated from amplification of reference gene primers within the assay. To quantify the absolute abundance of each unique TCRbeta CDR3 rearrangement, sequence reads were collapsed and filtered. For each sample, productive Simpson clonality was calculated by taking the square root of Simpson's diversity index across productive rearrangements. TCRdb re-hosts the immuneACCESS table, in-frame sequences only. Its copies lack some clones; in the studies checked, an unresolved V gene accounts for under half of them, and the cause for the rest is not known. For V, J and clone size, that table is used; D and trimming come from the DNA. This sample is represented by roughly 220,000 clones; around 87% of them were singletons. The top ten clones comprise roughly 3% of the sample.

Based on the germline V gene, the CDR1 and CDR2 sequences are SGHRS and YFSETQ. V ends up 4 bases short and J 4 bases short, with an unmatched junction base count of 5. Counted from cysteine to phenylalanine, this CDR3 has 15 amino acids. Only the CDR3 region is kept as DNA, spanning 45 bases read in frame from base 1. This clone was recorded only once. Its target antigen remains unknown. No base quality information exists; no much larger clone differs at one position. The collaborating institutions used their own protocols to collect whole blood in K2EDTA tubes. For TCRbeta analysis, collaborators shipped samples in one of three forms: frozen whole blood, isolated PBMCs, or DNA extracted from either of those sample types. The paper as a whole reports these results and caveats: The amount of clinical and demographic metadata varied by source and participant and was provided uncurated.

Sequencing input: peripheral blood. The clonotype comes from a man in his sixties with acute or convalescent COVID-19. The chain couples TRBV5-1 to TRBJ2-1, and TRBD2 matches 10 of the central bases. In nucleotides, the sequence is TGCGCCAGCAGCCTACTAGCGGGGCAATACAATGAGCAGTTCTTC. Protein translation: CASSLLAGQYNEQFF.